This T cell receptor beta chain is from a study of T cell responses to AZD1222 COVID-19 vaccine. The CDR3 is 15 amino acids. Trimming removed 4 bases from V and 3 bases from J, with 17 bases in between. Germline V lookup: CDR1 SGHNT, CDR2 YYREEE (reference sequence). This table comes from immunoSEQ multiplex PCR, and its TCRdb copy is limited to in-frame clones, with some not included. The table records about 120,000 clones, roughly nine tenths of them present only once. This receptor was taken from an adult in good health. The chain joins TRBV5-4 to TRBJ2-7; maybe TRBD1 (6 bases). The material was peripheral blood, obtained on day 0 of AZD1222 vaccination. The chain's CDR3 is CASSPTGTSLYEQYF. In DNA form, the CDR3 reads TGTGCCAGCAGCCCAACCGGGACATCCCTCTACGAGCAGTACTTC. The whole variable domain, remainder taken from reference TRBV5-4 and TRBJ2-7, is ETGVTQSPTHLIKTRGQQVTLRCSSQSGHNTVSWYQQALGQGPQFIFQYYREEENGRGNFPPRFSGLQFPNYSSELNVNALELDDSALYLCASSPTGTSLYEQYFGPGTRLTVT.